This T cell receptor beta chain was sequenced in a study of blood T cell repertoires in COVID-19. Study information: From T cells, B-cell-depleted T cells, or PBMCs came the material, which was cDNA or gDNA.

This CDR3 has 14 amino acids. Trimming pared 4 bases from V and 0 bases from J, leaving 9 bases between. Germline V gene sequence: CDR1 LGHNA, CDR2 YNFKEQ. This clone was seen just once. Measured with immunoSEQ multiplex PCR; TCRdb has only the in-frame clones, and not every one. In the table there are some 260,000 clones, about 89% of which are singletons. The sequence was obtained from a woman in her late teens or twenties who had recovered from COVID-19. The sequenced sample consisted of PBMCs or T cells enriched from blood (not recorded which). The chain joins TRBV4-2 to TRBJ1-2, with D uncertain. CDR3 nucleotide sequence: TGTGCCAGCAGCCCAGACTTTTCTAACTATGGCTACACCTTC. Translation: CASSPDFSNYGYTF.